This T cell receptor (beta chain) was identified in a study of PD-1 blockade in classical Hodgkin lymphoma. Study-wide background: Treatment was intravenous nivolumab, 3 mg/kg every 2 weeks, until progression.

Overall study findings and caveats: No one has yet defined what causes the repertoire differences, which may be disease activity or prior therapy. Before treatment, TCR diversity in newly diagnosed patients was reportedly lower than in healthy donors. CD4+ TCR diversity, unlike CD8+, rose significantly by C4D1.

This sample's time point: cycle 4 day 1 (C4D1), after more than five weeks of nivolumab. Relapses following autologous stem cell transplantation were seen in all patients, with brentuximab vedotin exposure varying. CDR1 and CDR2 from the germline V gene are SEHNR and FQNEAQ (reference sequence). Trimming removed 2 bases at V and 4 bases at J, with 14 bases between. The CDR3 is made up of 15 amino acids. This clone was seen only a few times. The antigen is undetermined. Data came from immunoSEQ multiplex PCR; TCRdb stores just in-frame clones and leaves some out. Here the sample spans around 60,000 clones, nearly 90% being singletons.

The material was peripheral blood mononuclear cells (PBMCs), obtained before the fourth cycle of nivolumab. This TCR was recovered from a human donor with classical Hodgkin lymphoma. The chain recombines TRBV7-9 with TRBJ1-2; possibly TRBD1 for D (5 bases). In DNA, the CDR3 is TGTGCCAGCAGCTTATTAGACAGACTCCCCTATGGCTACACCTTC. It specifies CASSLLDRLPYGYTF.